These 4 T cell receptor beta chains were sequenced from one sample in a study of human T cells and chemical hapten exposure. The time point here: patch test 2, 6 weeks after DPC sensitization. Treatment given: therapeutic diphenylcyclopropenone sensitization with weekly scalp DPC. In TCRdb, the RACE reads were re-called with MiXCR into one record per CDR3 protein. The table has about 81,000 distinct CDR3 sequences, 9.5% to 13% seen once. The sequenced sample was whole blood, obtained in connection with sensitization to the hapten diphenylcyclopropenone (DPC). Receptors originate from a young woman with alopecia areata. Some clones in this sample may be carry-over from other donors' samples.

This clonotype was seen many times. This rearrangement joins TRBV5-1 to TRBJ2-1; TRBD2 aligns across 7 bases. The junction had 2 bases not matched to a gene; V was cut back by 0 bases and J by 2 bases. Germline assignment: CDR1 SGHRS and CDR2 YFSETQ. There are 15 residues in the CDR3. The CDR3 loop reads CASSLGAGTYNEQFF. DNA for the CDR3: TGCGCCAGCAGCTTGGGAGCGGGAACCTACAATGAGCAGTTCTTC.

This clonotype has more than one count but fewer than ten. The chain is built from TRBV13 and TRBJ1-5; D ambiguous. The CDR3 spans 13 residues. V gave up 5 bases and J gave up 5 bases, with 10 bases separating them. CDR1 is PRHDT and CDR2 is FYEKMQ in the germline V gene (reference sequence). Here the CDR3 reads CASSPRPHQPQHF. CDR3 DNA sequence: TGTGCCAGCAGCCCCCGCCCGCATCAGCCCCAGCATTTT.

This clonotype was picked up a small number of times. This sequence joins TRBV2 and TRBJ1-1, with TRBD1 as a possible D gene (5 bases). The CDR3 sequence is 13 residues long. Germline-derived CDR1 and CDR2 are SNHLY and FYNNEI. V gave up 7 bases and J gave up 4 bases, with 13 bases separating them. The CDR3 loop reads CASMGTLTTEAFF. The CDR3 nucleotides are TGTGCCAGCATGGGGACGTTGACCACTGAAGCTTTCTTT. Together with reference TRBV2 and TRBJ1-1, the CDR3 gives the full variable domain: EPEVTQTPSHQVTQMGQEVILRCVPISNHLYFYWYRQILGQKVEFLVSFYNNEISEKSEIFDDQFSVERPDGSNFTLKIRSTKLEDSAMYFCASMGTLTTEAFFGQGTRLTVV.

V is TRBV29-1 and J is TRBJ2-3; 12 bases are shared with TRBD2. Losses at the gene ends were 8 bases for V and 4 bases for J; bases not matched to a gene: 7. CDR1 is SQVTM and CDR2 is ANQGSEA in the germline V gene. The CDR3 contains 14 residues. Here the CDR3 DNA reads TGCAGCACTTCCGGGACTAGCGGGTCAGATACGCAGTATTTT. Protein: CSTSGTSGSDTQYF.